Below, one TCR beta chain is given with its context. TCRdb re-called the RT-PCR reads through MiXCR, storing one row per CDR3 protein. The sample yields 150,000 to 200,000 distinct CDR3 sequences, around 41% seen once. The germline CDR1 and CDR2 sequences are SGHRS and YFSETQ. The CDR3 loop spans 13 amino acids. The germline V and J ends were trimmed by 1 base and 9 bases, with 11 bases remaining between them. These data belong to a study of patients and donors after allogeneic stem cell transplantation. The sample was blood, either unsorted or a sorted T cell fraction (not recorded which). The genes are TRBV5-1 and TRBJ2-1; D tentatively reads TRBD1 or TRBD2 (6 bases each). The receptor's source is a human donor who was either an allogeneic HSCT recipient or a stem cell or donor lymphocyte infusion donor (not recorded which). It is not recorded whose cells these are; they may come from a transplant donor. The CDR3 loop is CASSLQGRPEQFF. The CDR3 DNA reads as TGCGCCAGCAGCTTGCAGGGGAGGCCTGAGCAGTTCTTC. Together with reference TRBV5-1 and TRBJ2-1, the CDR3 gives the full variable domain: KAGVTQTPRYLIKTRGQQVTLSCSPISGHRSVSWYQQTPGQGLQFLFEYFSETQRNKGNFPGRFSGRQFSNSRSEMNVSTLELGDSALYLCASSLQGRPEQFFGPGTRLTVL.